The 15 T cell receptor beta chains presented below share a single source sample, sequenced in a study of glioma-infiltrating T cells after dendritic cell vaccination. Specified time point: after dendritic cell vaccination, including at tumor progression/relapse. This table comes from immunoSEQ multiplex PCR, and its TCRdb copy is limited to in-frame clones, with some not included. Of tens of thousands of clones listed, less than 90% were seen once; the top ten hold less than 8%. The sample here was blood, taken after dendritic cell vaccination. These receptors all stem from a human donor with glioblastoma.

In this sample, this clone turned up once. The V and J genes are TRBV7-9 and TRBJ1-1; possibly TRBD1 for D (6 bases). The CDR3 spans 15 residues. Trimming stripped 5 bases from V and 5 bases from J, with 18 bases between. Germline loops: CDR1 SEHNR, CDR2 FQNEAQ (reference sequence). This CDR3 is CASSGARTVETEAFF. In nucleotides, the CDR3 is TGTGCCAGCAGCGGAGCACGGACAGTTGAAACTGAAGCTTTCTTT. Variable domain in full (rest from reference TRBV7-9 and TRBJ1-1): DTGVSQNPRHKITKRGQNVTFRCDPISEHNRLYWYRQTLGQGPEFLTYFQNEAQLEKSRLLSDRFSAERPKGSFSTLEIQRTEQGDSAMYLCASSGARTVETEAFFGQGTRLTVV.

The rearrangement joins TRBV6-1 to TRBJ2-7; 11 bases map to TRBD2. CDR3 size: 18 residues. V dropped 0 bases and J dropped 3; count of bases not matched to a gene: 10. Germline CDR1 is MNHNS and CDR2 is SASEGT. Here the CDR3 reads CASSEAPLTSGDYYEQYF. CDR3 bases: TGTGCCAGCAGTGAAGCTCCTCTGACTAGCGGGGATTACTACGAGCAGTACTTC.

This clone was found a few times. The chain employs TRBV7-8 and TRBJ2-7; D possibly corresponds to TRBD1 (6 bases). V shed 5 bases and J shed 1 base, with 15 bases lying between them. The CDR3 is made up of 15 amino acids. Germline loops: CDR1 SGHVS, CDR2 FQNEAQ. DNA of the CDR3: TGTGCCAGCAGCCCCAGGACAGAAGCATCCTACGAGCAGTACTTC. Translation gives CASSPRTEASYEQYF.

CDR3 in DNA: TGCGCCAGCAGCTCTTACCCGACACCGGGGAAAGAGACCCAGTACTTC. Encoded protein: CASSSYPTPGKETQYF. The J gene is TRBJ2-5, the V gene TRBV5-1; TRBD2 might be the D (5 bases). With 3 bases removed from V and 3 bases from J, the gap between germline ends came to 18 bases. Germline lookup yields CDR1 SGHRS and CDR2 YFSETQ. The CDR3 runs to 16 residues.

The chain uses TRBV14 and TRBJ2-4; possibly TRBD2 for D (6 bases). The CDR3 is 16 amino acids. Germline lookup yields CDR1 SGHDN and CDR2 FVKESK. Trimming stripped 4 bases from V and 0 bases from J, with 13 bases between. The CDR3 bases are TGTGCCAGCAGCCGGGGACGGGAGCTAGCCAAAAACATTCAGTACTTC. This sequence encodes CASSRGRELAKNIQYF.

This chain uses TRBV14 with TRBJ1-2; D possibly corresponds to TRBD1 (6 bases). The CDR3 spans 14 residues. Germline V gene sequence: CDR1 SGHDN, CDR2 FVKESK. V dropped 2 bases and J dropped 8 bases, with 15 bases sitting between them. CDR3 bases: TGTGCCAGCAGCCAAAACTTCCAGGGGAAAGGCTACACCTTC. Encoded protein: CASSQNFQGKGYTF.

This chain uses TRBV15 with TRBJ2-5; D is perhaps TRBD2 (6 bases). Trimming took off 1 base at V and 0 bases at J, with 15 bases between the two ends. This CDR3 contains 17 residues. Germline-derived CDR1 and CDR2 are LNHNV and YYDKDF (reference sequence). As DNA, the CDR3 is TGTGCCACCAGCAGAGTCCTCGAGGCGGGGTACCAAGAGACCCAGTACTTC. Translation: CATSRVLEAGYQETQYF.

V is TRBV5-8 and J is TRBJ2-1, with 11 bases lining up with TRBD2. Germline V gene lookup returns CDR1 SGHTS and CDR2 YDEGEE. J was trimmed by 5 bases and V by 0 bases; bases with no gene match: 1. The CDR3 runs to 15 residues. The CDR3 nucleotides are TGTGCCAGCAGCTTGGGACTAGCGGGGAACAATGAGCAGTTCTTC. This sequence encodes CASSLGLAGNNEQFF.

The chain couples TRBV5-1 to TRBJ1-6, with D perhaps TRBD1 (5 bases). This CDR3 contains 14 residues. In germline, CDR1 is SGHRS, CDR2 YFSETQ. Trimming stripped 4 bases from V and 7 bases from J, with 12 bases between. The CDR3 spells CASSLLQENSPLHF. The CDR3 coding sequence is TGCGCCAGCAGCCTGTTACAGGAGAATTCACCCCTCCACTTT.

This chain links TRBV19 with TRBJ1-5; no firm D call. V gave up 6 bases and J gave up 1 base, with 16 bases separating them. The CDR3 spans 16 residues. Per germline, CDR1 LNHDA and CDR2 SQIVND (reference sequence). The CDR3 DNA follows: TGTGCCAGTAGAAGAACCGGGGAAAGAAGCAATCAGCCCCAGCATTTT. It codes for CASRRTGERSNQPQHF.

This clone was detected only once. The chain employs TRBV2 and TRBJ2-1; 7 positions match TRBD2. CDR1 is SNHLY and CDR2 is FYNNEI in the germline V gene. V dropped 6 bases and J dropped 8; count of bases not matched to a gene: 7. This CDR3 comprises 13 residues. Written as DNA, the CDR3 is TGTGCCAGCAGGATTCCCCGGGAGGATGAGCAGTTCTTC. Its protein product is CASRIPREDEQFF.

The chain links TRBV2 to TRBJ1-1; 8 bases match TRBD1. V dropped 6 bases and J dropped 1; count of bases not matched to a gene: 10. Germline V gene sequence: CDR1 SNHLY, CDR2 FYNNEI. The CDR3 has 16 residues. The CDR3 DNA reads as TGTGCCAGCAGCAAACGACAGGGGCGAACGAACACTGAAGCTTTCTTT. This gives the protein CASSKRQGRTNTEAFF.

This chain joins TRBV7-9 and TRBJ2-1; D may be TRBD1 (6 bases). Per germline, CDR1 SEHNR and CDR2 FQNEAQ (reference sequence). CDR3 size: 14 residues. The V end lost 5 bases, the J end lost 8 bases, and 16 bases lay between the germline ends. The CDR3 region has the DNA TGTGCCAGCAGCGCGGAACAGGGCGTAGATGAGCAGTTCTTC. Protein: CASSAEQGVDEQFF.

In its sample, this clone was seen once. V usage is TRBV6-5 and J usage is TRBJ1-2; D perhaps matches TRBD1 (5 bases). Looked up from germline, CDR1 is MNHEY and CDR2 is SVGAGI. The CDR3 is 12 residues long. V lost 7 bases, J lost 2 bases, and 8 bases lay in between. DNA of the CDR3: TGTGCCAGCACTGCAGGGAACTATGGCTACACCTTC. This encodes CASTAGNYGYTF.

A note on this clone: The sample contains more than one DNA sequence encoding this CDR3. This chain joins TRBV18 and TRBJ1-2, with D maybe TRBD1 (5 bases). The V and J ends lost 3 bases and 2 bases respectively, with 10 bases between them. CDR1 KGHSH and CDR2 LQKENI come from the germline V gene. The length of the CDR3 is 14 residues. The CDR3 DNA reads TGTGCCAGCTCACCCTCCGGGGGGAACTATGGCTACACCTTC. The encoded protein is CASSPSGGNYGYTF.